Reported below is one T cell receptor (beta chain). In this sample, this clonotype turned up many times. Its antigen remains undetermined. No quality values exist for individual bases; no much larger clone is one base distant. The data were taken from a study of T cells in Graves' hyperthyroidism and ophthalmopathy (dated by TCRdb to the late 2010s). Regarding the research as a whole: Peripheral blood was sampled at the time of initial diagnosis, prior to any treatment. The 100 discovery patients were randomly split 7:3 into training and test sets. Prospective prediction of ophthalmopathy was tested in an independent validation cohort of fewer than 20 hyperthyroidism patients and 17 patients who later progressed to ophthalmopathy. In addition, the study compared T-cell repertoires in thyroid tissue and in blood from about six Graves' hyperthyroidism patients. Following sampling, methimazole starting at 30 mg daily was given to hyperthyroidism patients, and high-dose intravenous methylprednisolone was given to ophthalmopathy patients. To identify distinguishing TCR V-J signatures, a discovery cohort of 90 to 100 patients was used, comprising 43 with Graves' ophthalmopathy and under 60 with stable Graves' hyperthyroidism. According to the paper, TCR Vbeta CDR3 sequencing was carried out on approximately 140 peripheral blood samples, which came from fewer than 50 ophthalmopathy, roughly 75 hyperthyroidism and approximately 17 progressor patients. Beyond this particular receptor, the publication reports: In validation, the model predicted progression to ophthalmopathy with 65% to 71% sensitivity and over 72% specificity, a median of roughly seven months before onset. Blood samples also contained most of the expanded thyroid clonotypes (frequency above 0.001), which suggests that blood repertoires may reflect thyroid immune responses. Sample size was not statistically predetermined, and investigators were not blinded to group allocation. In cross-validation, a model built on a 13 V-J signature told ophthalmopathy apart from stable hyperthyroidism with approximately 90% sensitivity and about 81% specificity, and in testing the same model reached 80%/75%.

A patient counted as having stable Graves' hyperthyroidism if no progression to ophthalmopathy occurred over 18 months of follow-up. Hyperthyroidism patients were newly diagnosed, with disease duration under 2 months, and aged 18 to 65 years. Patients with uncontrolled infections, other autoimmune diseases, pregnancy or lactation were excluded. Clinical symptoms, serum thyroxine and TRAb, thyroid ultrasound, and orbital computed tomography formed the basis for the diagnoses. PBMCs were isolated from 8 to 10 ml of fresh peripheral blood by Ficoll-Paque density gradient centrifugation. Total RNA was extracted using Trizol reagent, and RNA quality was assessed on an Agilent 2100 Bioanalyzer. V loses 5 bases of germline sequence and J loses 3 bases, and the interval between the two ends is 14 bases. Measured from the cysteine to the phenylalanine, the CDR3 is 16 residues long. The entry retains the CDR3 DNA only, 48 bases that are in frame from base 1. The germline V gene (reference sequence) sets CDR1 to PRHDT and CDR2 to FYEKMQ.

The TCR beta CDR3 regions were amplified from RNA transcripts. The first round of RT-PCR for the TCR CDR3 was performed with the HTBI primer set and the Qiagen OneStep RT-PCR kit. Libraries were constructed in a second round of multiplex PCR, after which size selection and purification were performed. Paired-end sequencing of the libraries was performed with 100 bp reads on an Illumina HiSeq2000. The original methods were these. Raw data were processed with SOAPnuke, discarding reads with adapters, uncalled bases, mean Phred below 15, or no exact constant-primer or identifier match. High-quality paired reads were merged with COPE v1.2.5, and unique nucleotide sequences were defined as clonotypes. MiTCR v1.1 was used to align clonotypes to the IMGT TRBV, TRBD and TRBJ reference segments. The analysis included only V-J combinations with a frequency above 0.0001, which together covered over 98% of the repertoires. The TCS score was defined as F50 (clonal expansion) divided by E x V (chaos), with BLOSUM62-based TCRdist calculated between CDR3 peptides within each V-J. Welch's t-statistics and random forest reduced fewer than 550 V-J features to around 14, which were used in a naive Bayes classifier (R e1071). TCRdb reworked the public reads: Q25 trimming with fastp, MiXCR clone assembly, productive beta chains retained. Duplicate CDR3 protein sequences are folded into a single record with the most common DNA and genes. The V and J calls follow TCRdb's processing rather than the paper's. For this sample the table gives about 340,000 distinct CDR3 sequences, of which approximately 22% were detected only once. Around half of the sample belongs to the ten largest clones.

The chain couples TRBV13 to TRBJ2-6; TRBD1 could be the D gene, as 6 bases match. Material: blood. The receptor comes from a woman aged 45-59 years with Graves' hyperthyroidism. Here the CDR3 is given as CASSQPTGYGANVLTF. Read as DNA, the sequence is TGTGCCAGCAGCCAACCAACAGGGTATGGGGCCAACGTCCTGACTTTC.